This T cell receptor beta chain is from a study of cytomegalovirus exposure and HLA in healthy donors. Though nominally healthy at sampling, donors likely had unrecorded immune exposures. The PCR used 60 Vbeta and 13 Jbeta primers. Produced via immunoSEQ multiplex PCR; TCRdb's table is partial and in-frame only. The data show 250,000 to 350,000 clones, roughly 88% seen once. CDR3 size: 17 residues. Germline loops: CDR1 SGHTS, CDR2 YDEGEE. Trimming removed 5 bases from V and 0 bases from J; junction bases left unmatched: 13. The source material was PBMCs. The clonotype originates from a man between 35 and 55 years old in good health and CMV-seropositive. The chain carries TRBV5-8 and TRBJ1-2, with 7 positions matching TRBD1. CDR3 DNA: TGTGCCAGCAGGACTTTACAGGGGTCTGGACCTAACTATGGCTACACCTTC. This codes for CASRTLQGSGPNYGYTF.